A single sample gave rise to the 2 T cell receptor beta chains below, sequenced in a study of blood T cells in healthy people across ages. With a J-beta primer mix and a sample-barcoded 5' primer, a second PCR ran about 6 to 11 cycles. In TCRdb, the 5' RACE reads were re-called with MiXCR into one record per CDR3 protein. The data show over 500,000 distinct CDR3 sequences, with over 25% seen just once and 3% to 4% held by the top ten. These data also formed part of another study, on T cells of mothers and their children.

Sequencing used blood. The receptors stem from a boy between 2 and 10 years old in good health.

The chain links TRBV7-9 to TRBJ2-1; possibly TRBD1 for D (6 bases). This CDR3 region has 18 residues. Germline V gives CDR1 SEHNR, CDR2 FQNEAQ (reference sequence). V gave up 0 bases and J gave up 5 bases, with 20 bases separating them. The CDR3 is CASSLAPLSGAINNEQFF. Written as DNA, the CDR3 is TGTGCCAGCAGCTTAGCCCCGCTTTCAGGGGCGATCAACAATGAGCAGTTCTTC.

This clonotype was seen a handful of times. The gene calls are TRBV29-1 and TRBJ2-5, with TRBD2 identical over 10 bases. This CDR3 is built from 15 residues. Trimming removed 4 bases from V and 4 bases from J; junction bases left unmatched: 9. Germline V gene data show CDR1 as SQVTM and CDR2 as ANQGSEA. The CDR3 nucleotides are TGCAGCGTTGTACTCCTAGCGGGAGTGTCAGAGACCCAGTACTTC. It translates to CSVVLLAGVSETQYF.